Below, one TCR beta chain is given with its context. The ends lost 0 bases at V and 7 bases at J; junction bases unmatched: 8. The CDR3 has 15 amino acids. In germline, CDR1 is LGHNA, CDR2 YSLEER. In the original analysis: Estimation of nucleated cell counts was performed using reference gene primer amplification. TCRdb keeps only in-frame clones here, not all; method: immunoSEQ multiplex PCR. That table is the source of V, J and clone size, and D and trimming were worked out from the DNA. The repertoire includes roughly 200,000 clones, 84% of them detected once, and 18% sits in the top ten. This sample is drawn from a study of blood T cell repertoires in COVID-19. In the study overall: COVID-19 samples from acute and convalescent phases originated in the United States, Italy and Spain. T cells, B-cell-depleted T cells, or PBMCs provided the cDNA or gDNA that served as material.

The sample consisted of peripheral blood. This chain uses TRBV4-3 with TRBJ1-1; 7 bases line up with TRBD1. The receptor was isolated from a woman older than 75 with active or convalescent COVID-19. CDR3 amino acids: CASSQDPDRDIEAFF. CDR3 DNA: TGCGCCAGCAGCCAAGATCCCGACAGGGACATTGAAGCTTTCTTT.